The rows below give T cell receptor beta chains drawn from one sample of a study of blood T cells in healthy people across ages. TCRdb itself ran the 5' RACE reads through MiXCR, one entry per CDR3 protein. The profile shows roughly 800,000 distinct CDR3 sequences, just under 25% of them singletons. The same sample was also studied in work on T cells of mothers and their children.

The material sequenced was blood. The receptors were sampled from a boy aged 5-17 years in good health. CDR3s include the opening cysteine and the closing phenylalanine or tryptophan. A D gene is named only where the DNA matches it firmly. For some rows the clone size is stated as once, few or many, or as a class when expanded; others skip it.

D	size	V	J	CDR3	DNA
NA	NA	TRBV3-1	TRBJ2-7	CASSQGHTYEQYF	TGTGCCAGCAGCCAGGGACATACCTACGAGCAGTACTTC
TRBD1	few	TRBV28	TRBJ1-4	CASRQGQGTEKLFF	TGTGCCAGCAGACAGGGGCAGGGGACTGAAAAACTGTTTTTT
NA	few	TRBV6-2/TRBV6-3	TRBJ1-5	CASSYSSGTHQPQHF	TGTGCCAGCAGTTACTCGTCAGGGACCCATCAGCCCCAGCATTTT
NA	few	TRBV9	TRBJ2-7	CASSAPLGEQYF	TGTGCCAGCAGCGCCCCGTTAGGCGAGCAGTACTTC
NA	NA	TRBV20-1	TRBJ2-1	CSLHPTLPLGVRWGDEQFF	TGCAGTCTTCACCCTACACTCCCCCTCGGTGTAAGGTGGGGGGATGAGCAGTTCTTC
TRBD1	NA	TRBV15	TRBJ1-5	CATSTGTGVNQPQHF	TGTGCCACCAGTACCGGGACAGGAGTAAATCAGCCCCAGCATTTT
NA	few	TRBV4-2	TRBJ1-2	CASSQEYGVVYGCTF	TGTGCCAGCAGCCAAGAATACGGGGTGGTGTATGGCTGCACCTTC
TRBD1	few	TRBV4-3	TRBJ2-3	CASSQDRVPTDTQYF	TGCGCCAGCAGCCAGGACAGGGTCCCCACAGATACGCAGTATTTT
NA	NA	TRBV29-1	TRBJ2-7	CSVPGSSPYEQYF	TGCAGCGTCCCCGGGAGTTCACCCTACGAGCAGTACTTC
TRBD1	NA	TRBV24-1	TRBJ2-3	CATSDSRQGSSEYF	TGTGCCACCAGTGATTCCAGACAGGGCTCATCGGAGTATTTT
NA	NA	TRBV6-2/TRBV6-3	TRBJ1-5	CASSYAGTYQPQHF	TGTGCCAGCAGTTACGCAGGGACCTATCAGCCCCAGCATTTT
TRBD1	NA	TRBV19	TRBJ1-2	CASDTGTGGRDSYGYTF	TGTGCCAGTGATACCGGGACAGGGGGCCGGGATTCCTATGGCTACACCTTC
NA	few	TRBV12-3/TRBV12-4	TRBJ1-1	CASRDPGTEAFF	TGTGCCAGCAGAGACCCCGGGACAGAAGCTTTCTTT
NA	few	TRBV20-1	TRBJ1-6	CSATQGSLNSPLHF	TGCAGTGCTACCCAGGGTTCCCTTAATTCACCCCTCCACTTT
NA	NA	TRBV2	TRBJ2-1	CASSETQAKQFF	TGTGCCAGCAGTGAAACACAGGCGAAGCAGTTCTTC
TRBD1	NA	TRBV29-1	TRBJ1-1	CSAMTGGNTEAFF	TGCAGCGCCATGACAGGGGGTAACACTGAAGCTTTCTTT
NA	few	TRBV24-1	TRBJ2-3	CATRRSGTLTDTQYF	TGTGCCACCAGAAGATCCGGGACACTCACAGATACGCAGTATTTT
TRBD1	NA	TRBV9	TRBJ1-3	CASSETGDSGNTIYF	TGTGCCAGCAGCGAGACCGGGGACAGTGGAAACACCATATATTTT
TRBD1	NA	TRBV19	TRBJ1-1	CASGQQGPAFF	TGTGCCAGTGGCCAACAGGGGCCAGCTTTCTTT
NA	NA	TRBV12-3/TRBV12-4	TRBJ2-5	CASSFFRTTNDKETQYF	TGTGCCAGCAGTTTTTTTCGGACTACCAACGACAAAGAGACCCAGTACTTC
TRBD2	NA	TRBV6-1	TRBJ2-5	CASSRGGLAGFPQETQYF	TGTGCCAGCAGCAGGGGGGGACTAGCGGGGTTCCCACAAGAGACCCAGTACTTC
NA	few	TRBV2	TRBJ1-5	CASSEALGYETGENQPQHF	TGTGCCAGCAGTGAAGCCTTGGGGTACGAGACAGGCGAAAATCAGCCCCAGCATTTT
NA	NA	TRBV28	TRBJ1-6	CASRLTGRYNSPLHF	TGTGCCAGCAGACTTACAGGGAGGTATAATTCACCCCTCCACTTT
NA	few	TRBV29-1	TRBJ2-1	CSVAPPGQGSGNEQFF	TGCAGCGTTGCGCCTCCGGGCCAGGGGTCCGGCAATGAGCAGTTCTTC
NA	NA	TRBV5-1	TRBJ2-7	CANSVSSLGYEQYF	TGCGCCAACAGCGTAAGTAGCCTAGGGTACGAGCAGTACTTC
TRBD2	NA	TRBV7-6	TRBJ2-3	CASSLRGLAGVDTQYF	TGTGCCAGCAGCTTACGGGGACTAGCGGGAGTGGATACGCAGTATTTT
NA	NA	TRBV9	TRBJ2-3	CASSVSPSDTDTQYF	TGTGCCAGCAGCGTAAGTCCTAGCGACACAGATACGCAGTATTTT
TRBD1	NA	TRBV19	TRBJ2-1	CASSKDRGREQFF	TGTGCCAGTAGTAAGGACAGGGGGCGCGAGCAGTTCTTC
NA	few	TRBV20-1	TRBJ2-5	CSVVRGYETQYF	TGCAGTGTCGTTAGAGGGTACGAGACCCAGTACTTC
NA	few	TRBV20-1	TRBJ2-5	CSAVLEETQYF	TGCAGTGCCGTCTTAGAAGAGACCCAGTACTTC
NA	NA	TRBV4-1	TRBJ2-7	CTSSQVTGSYEQYF	TGCACCAGCAGCCAAGTTACAGGCTCCTACGAGCAGTACTTC
TRBD1	few	TRBV5-5	TRBJ1-4	CASSPPTGGKGNEKLFF	TGTGCCAGCAGCCCCCCGACAGGGGGTAAAGGGAATGAAAAACTGTTTTTT
TRBD2	few	TRBV6-2/TRBV6-3	TRBJ2-3	CASSYRTSGKIDTQYF	TGTGCCAGCAGTTACCGGACTAGCGGGAAGATAGATACGCAGTATTTT
NA	NA	TRBV28	TRBJ2-7	CASSLDPEQYF	TGTGCCAGCAGTTTAGACCCTGAGCAGTACTTC
TRBD2	NA	TRBV20-1	TRBJ2-3	CSARGTSGSPITDTQYF	TGCAGTGCTAGGGGGACTAGCGGTTCACCCATCACAGATACGCAGTATTTT
NA	NA	TRBV29-1	TRBJ2-7	CSVGGDTRPYEQYF	TGCAGCGTTGGGGGGGACACCCGACCCTACGAGCAGTACTTC
TRBD2	NA	TRBV5-1	TRBJ2-1	CASSSALAGGSYNEQFF	TGCGCCAGCAGCTCGGCCTTAGCGGGAGGGTCCTACAATGAGCAGTTCTTC
NA	few	TRBV3-1	TRBJ2-1	CASSQEGLRQFF	TGTGCCAGCAGCCAAGAGGGGTTGCGGCAGTTCTTC
NA	NA	TRBV7-8	TRBJ2-2	CASSHPGTGELFF	TGTGCCAGCAGCCACCCCGGGACCGGGGAGCTGTTTTTT
TRBD2	NA	TRBV7-2	TRBJ2-3	CASSSTSGSSDTQYF	TGTGCCAGCAGCTCGACTAGCGGGAGCTCAGATACGCAGTATTTT
NA	few	TRBV29-1	TRBJ2-7	CSVEEEYEQYF	TGCAGCGTTGAAGAGGAATACGAGCAGTACTTC
NA	few	TRBV12-3/TRBV12-4	TRBJ2-1	CASTGTEQFF	TGTGCCAGCACTGGGACGGAGCAGTTCTTC
NA	few	TRBV27	TRBJ2-7	CASSFTRDGDYEQYF	TGTGCCAGCAGTTTCACCCGGGACGGGGACTACGAGCAGTACTTC
NA	few	TRBV7-2	TRBJ2-3	CASSLNQEDTQYF	TGTGCCAGCAGCTTAAATCAGGAAGATACGCAGTATTTT
NA	NA	TRBV18	TRBJ1-1	CASSPPGPEAFF	TGTGCCAGCTCACCACCAGGTCCTGAAGCTTTCTTT
NA	NA	TRBV20-1	TRBJ1-5	CSARDRRRGGNQPQHF	TGCAGTGCTAGAGATCGTCGCAGGGGCGGCAATCAGCCCCAGCATTTT
TRBD2	NA	TRBV7-3	TRBJ2-1	CASSSWTSGDSSYNEQFF	TGTGCCAGCAGCTCTTGGACTAGCGGGGACTCCTCCTACAATGAGCAGTTCTTC